This TCR beta chain was documented in a study of early T cells in non-severe SARS-CoV-2 infection. Between the trimmed V and J ends, which lost 7 bases and 0 bases, there was a span of 11 bases. Germline V gene sequence: CDR1 MGHRA, CDR2 YSYEKL. This CDR3 comprises 14 residues. Unique molecular identifiers (one per individual cDNA molecule) were attached. Each CDR3 protein gets one entry after TCRdb re-called the 5' RACE reads with MiXCR. The sample lists 99,000 or so distinct CDR3 sequences; about 15% were seen once. The table lists this clonotype with a few counts. This rearrangement joins TRBV4-1 to TRBJ2-3; no firm D call. This clonotype was sampled from an adult who was a healthcare worker with PCR-confirmed SARS-CoV-2 infection or an uninfected control (not recorded which). The sample taken for sequencing was whole blood. The CDR3 DNA sequence: TGCGCCAGCACGCTGGGGTACAGCACAGATACGCAGTATTTT. Encoded protein: CASTLGYSTDTQYF.